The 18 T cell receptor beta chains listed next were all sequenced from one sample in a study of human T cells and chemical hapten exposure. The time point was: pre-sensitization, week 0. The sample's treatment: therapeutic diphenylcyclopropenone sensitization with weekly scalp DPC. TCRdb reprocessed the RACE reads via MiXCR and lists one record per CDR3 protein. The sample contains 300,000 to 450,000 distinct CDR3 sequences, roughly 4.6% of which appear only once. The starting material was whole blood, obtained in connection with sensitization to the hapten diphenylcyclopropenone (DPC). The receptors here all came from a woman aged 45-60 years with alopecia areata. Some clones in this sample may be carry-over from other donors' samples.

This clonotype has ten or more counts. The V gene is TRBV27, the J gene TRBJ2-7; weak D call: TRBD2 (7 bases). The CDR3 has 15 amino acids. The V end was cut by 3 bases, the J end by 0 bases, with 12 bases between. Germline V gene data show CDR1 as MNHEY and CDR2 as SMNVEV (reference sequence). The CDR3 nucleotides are TGTGCCAGCAGTTTGGGAGGGGGGCCCTCCTACGAGCAGTACTTC. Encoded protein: CASSLGGGPSYEQYF.

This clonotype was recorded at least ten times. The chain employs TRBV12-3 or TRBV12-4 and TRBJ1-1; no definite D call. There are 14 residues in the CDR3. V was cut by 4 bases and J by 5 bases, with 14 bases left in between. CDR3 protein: CASSSARRRTEAFF. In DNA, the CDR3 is TGTGCCAGCAGTTCAGCCCGGAGAAGGACTGAAGCTTTCTTT.

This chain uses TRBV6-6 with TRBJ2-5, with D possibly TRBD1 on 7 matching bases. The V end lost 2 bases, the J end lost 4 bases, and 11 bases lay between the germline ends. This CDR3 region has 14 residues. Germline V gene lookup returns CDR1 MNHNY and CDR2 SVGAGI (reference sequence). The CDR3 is CASSYQQGGETQYF. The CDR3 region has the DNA TGTGCCAGCAGTTACCAGCAGGGGGGAGAGACCCAGTACTTC.

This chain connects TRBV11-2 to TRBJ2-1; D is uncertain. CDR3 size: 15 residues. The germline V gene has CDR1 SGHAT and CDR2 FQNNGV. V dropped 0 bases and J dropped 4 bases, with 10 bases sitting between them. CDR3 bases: TGTGCCAGCAGCTTAGATCCCCGAGTGTACAATGAGCAGTTCTTC. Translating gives CASSLDPRVYNEQFF.

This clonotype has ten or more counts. The chain's CDR3 is CASSALGAETQYF. Here the CDR3 DNA reads TGTGCCAGCAGCGCCCTAGGTGCAGAGACCCAGTACTTC. This sequence joins TRBV9 and TRBJ2-5; D is uncertain. The ends were cut back, 3 bases at V and 4 bases at J, with 10 bases in the middle. The CDR3 loop spans 13 amino acids. Germline CDR1 is SGDLS and CDR2 is YYNGEE.

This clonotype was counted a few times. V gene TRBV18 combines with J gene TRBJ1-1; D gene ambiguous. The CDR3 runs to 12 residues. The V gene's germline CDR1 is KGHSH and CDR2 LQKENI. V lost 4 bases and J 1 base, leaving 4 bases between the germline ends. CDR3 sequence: CASSHGNTEAFF. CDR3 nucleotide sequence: TGTGCCAGCTCACACGGGAACACTGAAGCTTTCTTT.

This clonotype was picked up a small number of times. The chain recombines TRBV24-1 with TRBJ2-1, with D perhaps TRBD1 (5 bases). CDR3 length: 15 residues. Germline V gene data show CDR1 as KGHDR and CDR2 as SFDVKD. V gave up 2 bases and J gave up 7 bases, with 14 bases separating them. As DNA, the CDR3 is TGTGCCACCAGTGATTCCCCGGCAGGGCGGAATGAGCAGTTCTTC. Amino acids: CATSDSPAGRNEQFF.

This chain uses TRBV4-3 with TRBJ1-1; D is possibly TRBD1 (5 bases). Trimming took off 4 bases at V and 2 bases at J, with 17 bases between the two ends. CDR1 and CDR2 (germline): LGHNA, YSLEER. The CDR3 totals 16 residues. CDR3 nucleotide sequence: TGCGCCAGCAGCCCCGCCTTAAATGGGGCCAACACTGAAGCTTTCTTT. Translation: CASSPALNGANTEAFF.

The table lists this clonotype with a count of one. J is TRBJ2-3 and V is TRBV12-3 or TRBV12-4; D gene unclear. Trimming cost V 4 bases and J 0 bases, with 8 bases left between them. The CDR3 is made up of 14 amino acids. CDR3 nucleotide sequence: TGTGCCAGCAGTTCCCCCCCTAGCACAGATACGCAGTATTTT. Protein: CASSSPPSTDTQYF.

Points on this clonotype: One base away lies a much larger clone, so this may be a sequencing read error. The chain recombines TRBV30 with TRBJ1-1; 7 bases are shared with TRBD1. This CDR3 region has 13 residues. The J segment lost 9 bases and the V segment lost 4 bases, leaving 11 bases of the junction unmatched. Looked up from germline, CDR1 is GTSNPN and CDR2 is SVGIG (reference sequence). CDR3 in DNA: TGTGCCTGGAATCAGCTCCGGGGACAGAAAGCTTTCTTT. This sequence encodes CAWNQLRGQKAFF.

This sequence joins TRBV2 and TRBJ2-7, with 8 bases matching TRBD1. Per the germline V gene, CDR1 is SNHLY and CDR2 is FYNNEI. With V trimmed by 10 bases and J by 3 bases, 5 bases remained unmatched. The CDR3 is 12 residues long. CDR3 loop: CAITDRVYEQYF. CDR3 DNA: TGTGCCATCACGGACAGGGTCTACGAGCAGTACTTC. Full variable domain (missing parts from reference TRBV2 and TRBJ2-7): EPEVTQTPSHQVTQMGQEVILRCVPISNHLYFYWYRQILGQKVEFLVSFYNNEISEKSEIFDDQFSVERPDGSNFTLKIRSTKLEDSAMYFCAITDRVYEQYFGPGTRLTVT.

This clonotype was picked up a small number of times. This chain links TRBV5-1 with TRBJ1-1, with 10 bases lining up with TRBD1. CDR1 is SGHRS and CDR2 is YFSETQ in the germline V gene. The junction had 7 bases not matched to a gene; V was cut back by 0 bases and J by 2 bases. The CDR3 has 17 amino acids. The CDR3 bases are TGCGCCAGCAGCTTGGGCCCGAGGGACAGGGGAAACACTGAAGCTTTCTTT. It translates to CASSLGPRDRGNTEAFF.

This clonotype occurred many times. The DNA for the CDR3 is TGCAGTGCTGGCCGGGACACTTATAGCAATCAGCCCCAGCATTTT. As protein: CSAGRDTYSNQPQHF. This chain uses TRBV20-1 with TRBJ1-5; a weak D match, TRBD1 (6 bases). Germline assignment: CDR1 DFQATT and CDR2 SNEGSKA (reference sequence). Trimming shortened V by 5 bases and J by 0 bases, and 14 bases separated the two germline ends. The CDR3 covers 15 residues.

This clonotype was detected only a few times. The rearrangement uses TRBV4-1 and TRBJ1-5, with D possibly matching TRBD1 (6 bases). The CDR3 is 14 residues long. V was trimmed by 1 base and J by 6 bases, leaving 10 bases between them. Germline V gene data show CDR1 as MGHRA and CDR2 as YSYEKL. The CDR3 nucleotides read TGCGCCAGCAGCCAAGCAGGGGCAGGTCAGCCCCAGCATTTT. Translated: CASSQAGAGQPQHF.

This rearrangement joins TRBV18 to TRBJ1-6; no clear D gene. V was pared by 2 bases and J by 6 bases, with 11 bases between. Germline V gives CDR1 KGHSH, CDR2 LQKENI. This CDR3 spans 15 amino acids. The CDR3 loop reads CASSPDPAGNSPLHF. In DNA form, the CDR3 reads TGTGCCAGCTCACCAGACCCGGCCGGTAATTCACCCCTCCACTTT.

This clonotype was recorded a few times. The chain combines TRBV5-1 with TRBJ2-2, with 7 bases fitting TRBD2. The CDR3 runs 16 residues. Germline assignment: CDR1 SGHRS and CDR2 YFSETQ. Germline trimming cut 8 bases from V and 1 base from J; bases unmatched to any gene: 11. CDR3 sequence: CASFSGRGENTGELFF. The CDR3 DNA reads TGCGCCAGTTTCAGCGGACGGGGGGAGAACACCGGGGAGCTGTTTTTT.

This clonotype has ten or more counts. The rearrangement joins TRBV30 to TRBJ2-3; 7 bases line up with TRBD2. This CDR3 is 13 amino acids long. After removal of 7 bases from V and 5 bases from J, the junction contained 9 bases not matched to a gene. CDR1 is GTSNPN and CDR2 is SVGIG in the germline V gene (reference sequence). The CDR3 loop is CAFSKRDRDTQYF. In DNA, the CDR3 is TGTGCCTTCTCGAAGCGGGATCGAGATACGCAGTATTTT.

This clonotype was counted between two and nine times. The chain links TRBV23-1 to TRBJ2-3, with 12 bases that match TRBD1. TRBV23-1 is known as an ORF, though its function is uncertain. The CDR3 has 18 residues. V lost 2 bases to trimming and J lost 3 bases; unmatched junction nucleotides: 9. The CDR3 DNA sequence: TGCGCCAGCAGTCAAGATGGGACAGGGGGCGTACGGACAGATACGCAGTATTTT. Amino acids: CASSQDGTGGVRTDTQYF.